Included here is one T cell receptor (beta chain) sequence, with context. The sample originates from a study of blood T cell repertoires in COVID-19. About the study: The study drew acute and convalescent COVID-19 samples from the United States, Italy and Spain. Sources were T cells, B-cell-depleted T cells, or PBMCs; the material itself was cDNA or gDNA.

V gave up 0 bases and J gave up 5 bases, with 16 bases separating them. Germline V CDR1 and CDR2: SGHAT, FQNNGV. The CDR3 consists of 16 residues. Authors' methods: Amplification of reference gene primers provided the estimated nucleated cell counts. Profiled with immunoSEQ multiplex PCR; TCRdb holds only in-frame clones, not every one. V, J and clone size were drawn from that table, and D and trimming were deduced from the DNA. The sample lists about 360,000 clones; around 84% were seen once. The source material was peripheral blood. This clonotype originated in a human donor in a cohort sampled during active COVID-19. The chain joins TRBV11-2 to TRBJ2-5; weak D call: TRBD1 (5 bases). CDR3 coding DNA: TGTGCCAGCAGCTTAGATCCTAGACAGTTCATTGAGACCCAGTACTTC. As protein: CASSLDPRQFIETQYF. Full variable domain (remainder filled in from reference TRBV11-2 and TRBJ2-5): EAGVAQSPRYKIIEKRQSVAFWCNPISGHATLYWYQQILGQGPKLLIQFQNNGVVDDSQLPKDRFSAERLKGVDSTLKIQPAKLEDSAVYLCASSLDPRQFIETQYFGPGTRLLVL.